These T cell receptor beta chains were read from a single sample in a study of post-analysis software for immune sequencing data. Each CDR3 protein gets one entry after TCRdb re-called the PCR reads with MiXCR. Found here are roughly 730,000 distinct CDR3 sequences, roughly 27% of them singletons; the top ten hold 0.56%. Specimen: blood. These receptors came from a girl under 18 with multiple sclerosis. The CDR3 runs from the conserved cysteine through the conserved F or W. The D gene is left open where the match is weak. Only part of the rows carry a size: once, few, many, or a class if the clone is expanded.

D gene	CDR3 length	J gene	V gene	clone size	CDR3 protein	CDR3 DNA
.	11	TRBJ1-2	TRBV28	.	CASGGWYGYTF	TGTGCCAGTGGGGGTTGGTATGGCTACACCTTC
.	15	TRBJ2-7	TRBV7-2	.	CASSPGTGRSYEQYF	TGTGCCAGCAGCCCAGGGACTGGTAGATCCTACGAGCAGTACTTC
TRBD1	15	TRBJ1-1	TRBV7-6	.	CASSLEGQGRTEAFF	TGTGCCAGCAGCTTAGAGGGACAGGGTCGCACTGAAGCTTTCTTT
.	14	TRBJ2-5	TRBV28	few	CASSLYQGQETQYF	TGTGCCAGCAGTTTATACCAGGGGCAAGAGACCCAGTACTTC
.	16	TRBJ1-4	TRBV5-1	.	CASSHSAAGRREKLFF	TGCGCCAGCAGCCATAGCGCGGCGGGGAGGCGAGAAAAACTGTTTTTT
TRBD2	14	TRBJ2-7	TRBV5-1	few	CASSLGAGTWEQYF	TGCGCCAGCAGCTTAGGAGCGGGAACATGGGAGCAGTACTTC
.	13	TRBJ1-1	TRBV20-1	.	CSATRDWGTEAFF	TGCAGTGCTACCCGGGACTGGGGCACTGAAGCTTTCTTT
TRBD1	15	TRBJ1-2	TRBV7-2	.	CAGSATTGGTYGYTF	TGTGCCGGCAGCGCGACGACAGGGGGCACCTATGGCTACACCTTC
TRBD1	15	TRBJ1-4	TRBV7-9	.	CASSIRDRINEKLFF	TGTGCCAGCAGCATCCGGGACAGAATTAATGAAAAACTGTTTTTT
.	14	TRBJ1-1	TRBV5-1	.	CASSIGKMNTEAFF	TGCGCCAGCAGCATCGGGAAAATGAACACTGAAGCTTTCTTT
TRBD2	16	TRBJ2-3	TRBV7-2	many	CASSPASGRGADTQYF	TGTGCCAGCAGCCCAGCTAGCGGGAGGGGGGCAGATACGCAGTATTTT
.	11	TRBJ1-2	TRBV29-1	few	CSVETRYGYTF	TGCAGCGTTGAGACGAGGTATGGCTACACCTTC
.	15	TRBJ2-7	TRBV2	.	CASSEQEGSVVEQYF	TGTGCCAGCAGTGAACAGGAAGGGAGCGTGGTCGAGCAGTACTTC
.	12	TRBJ1-4	TRBV28	once	CASSFSREKLFF	TGTGCCAGCAGTTTTAGTCGGGAAAAACTGTTTTTT
.	14	TRBJ1-2	TRBV29-1	.	CSVEGAEGLGDYTF	TGCAGCGTTGAAGGGGCGGAGGGTCTTGGCGACTACACCTTC
.	14	TRBJ1-2	TRBV6-5	few	CASSDPGLPYGYTF	TGTGCCAGCAGTGACCCGGGACTGCCTTATGGCTACACCTTC
TRBD1	14	TRBJ2-1	TRBV2	.	CASNNRDRDNEQFF	TGTGCCAGCAATAACCGGGACAGGGACAATGAGCAGTTCTTC